The 24 T cell receptor beta chains below were found in one sample sequenced in a study of blood T cell repertoires in COVID-19 (dated by TCRdb to about 2020). Library creation used the immunoSEQ multiplex PCR assay. Imported from immuneACCESS, the table was reduced by TCRdb to in-frame sequences with V and J called. These copies leave out some clones; in studies compared against another copy, an unresolved V gene accounts for under half, and the cause of the remainder is not known. For this sample there are around 190,000 clones; 87% appear just once. Of the sample, 9% to 12% is held by the ten largest clones. The material sequenced was PBMCs or T cells enriched from blood (not recorded which). All receptors derive from a man in his late teens or twenties with acute COVID-19.

This clone occurred many times. The same CDR3 also results from other DNA sequences found in this sample. This chain joins TRBV6-5 and TRBJ1-5, with 8 bases that match TRBD1. V was clipped by 0 bases and J by 4 bases; unmatched bases: 2. This CDR3 has 15 amino acids. Germline CDR1 MNHEY, CDR2 SVGAGI. This chain's CDR3 is CASSYSRTGNQPQHF. The CDR3 nucleotides read TGTGCCAGCAGTTACTCAAGGACAGGGAATCAGCCCCAGCATTTT.

This chain links TRBV19 with TRBJ2-1, with 10 bases lining up with TRBD2. The CDR3 runs 15 residues. Germline V gene sequence: CDR1 LNHDA, CDR2 SQIVND (reference sequence). The junction had 13 bases not matched to a gene; V was cut back by 5 bases and J by 12 bases. CDR3: CASSASGSEIMRQFF. CDR3 DNA sequence: TGTGCCAGTAGTGCTAGCGGGAGTGAGATAATGAGGCAGTTCTTC.

V and J are TRBV6-5 and TRBJ2-3; the D gene is possibly TRBD1 (5 bases). Germline lookup yields CDR1 MNHEY and CDR2 SVGAGI. The CDR3 has 14 amino acids. The V end lost 2 bases, the J end lost 5 bases, and 11 bases lay between the germline ends. The CDR3 coding sequence is TGTGCCAGCAGTTACAGGCGGCAGGGAGATACGCAGTATTTT. Its translation is CASSYRRQGDTQYF.

This clone was observed a handful of times. The chain joins TRBV6-1 to TRBJ2-3; 12 bases agree with TRBD2. Germline lookup yields CDR1 MNHNS and CDR2 SASEGT. V dropped 2 bases and J dropped 4; count of bases not matched to a gene: 1. This CDR3 is 15 amino acids long. The CDR3 loop is CASSELAGGPDTQYF. CDR3 DNA: TGTGCCAGCAGTGAACTAGCGGGAGGGCCAGATACGCAGTATTTT.

V and J are TRBV30 and TRBJ2-5, with 13 nucleotides matching TRBD2. Germline CDR1 reads GTSNPN; CDR2 reads SVGIG (reference sequence). CDR3 length: 16 amino acids. The junction had 3 bases not matched to a gene; V was cut back by 0 bases and J by 2 bases. In nucleotides, the CDR3 is TGTGCCTGGAGTGTAGGACTAGCGGGAGTTCAAGAGACCCAGTACTTC. This codes for CAWSVGLAGVQETQYF.

The rearrangement uses TRBV20-1 and TRBJ2-1; TRBD2 agrees at 9 bases. Per the germline V gene, CDR1 is DFQATT and CDR2 is SNEGSKA (reference sequence). Trimming removed 3 bases from V and 2 bases from J; junction bases left unmatched: 8. The CDR3 spans 16 residues. The CDR3 nucleotides are TGCAGTGCTAGTGGGGTAAGCGGGAGGCCCTACAATGAGCAGTTCTTC. It is translated as CSASGVSGRPYNEQFF.

This clone has only a few counts. The J gene is TRBJ1-2, the V gene TRBV4-1; D not certain. CDR3 length: 13 residues. V lost 1 base and J 7 bases, leaving 10 bases between the germline ends. Germline values: CDR1 MGHRA, CDR2 YSYEKL. The CDR3 bases are TGCGCCAGCAGCCAAGGTCCGGGAAGTGGCTACACCTTC. Translated, it gives CASSQGPGSGYTF.

This clone occurred a few times. This chain uses TRBV14 with TRBJ2-7; perhaps TRBD1 as D (7 bases). This CDR3 has 14 amino acids. The V and J ends lost 1 base and 7 bases respectively, with 14 bases between them. Germline CDR1 SGHDN, CDR2 FVKESK. The CDR3 DNA reads as TGTGCCAGCAGCCAAGGGCAGGGGGGTTATGAGCAGTACTTC. Protein: CASSQGQGGYEQYF. The whole variable domain, filled in from reference TRBV14 and TRBJ2-7, reads EAGVTQFPSHSVIEKGQTVTLRCDPISGHDNLYWYRRVMGKEIKFLLHFVKESKQDESGMPNNRFLAERTGGTYSTLKVQPAELEDSGVYFCASSQGQGGYEQYFGPGTRLTVT.

The J gene is TRBJ2-2, the V gene TRBV30; TRBD1 is a possible D gene (5 bases). Trimming removed 0 bases at V and 5 bases at J, with 7 bases between. The V gene's germline CDR1 is GTSNPN and CDR2 SVGIG (reference sequence). This CDR3 spans 13 amino acids. CDR3 loop: CAWSVPGTGELFF. CDR3 in DNA: TGTGCCTGGAGTGTACCAGGGACCGGGGAGCTGTTTTTT.

V usage is TRBV6-2 or TRBV6-3 and J usage is TRBJ2-7, with a possible D match to TRBD2 (6 bases). CDR3 length: 14 residues. CDR1 and CDR2 from the germline V gene are MNHEY and SVGEGT. Trimming removed 4 bases at V and 0 bases at J, with 10 bases between. The CDR3 nucleotides are TGTGCCAGCAGTTCGGTAGCGGTCTCCTACGAGCAGTACTTC. Encoded protein: CASSSVAVSYEQYF.

This clone was seen just once. The gene calls are TRBV18 and TRBJ2-7; TRBD1 agrees at 12 bases. This CDR3 contains 15 residues. Trimming at V came to 0 bases and at J to 7 bases, leaving 4 bases not matched to a gene. The germline gives CDR1 KGHSH, CDR2 LQKENI. CDR3: CASSPPGQGAGEQYF. In DNA form, the CDR3 reads TGTGCCAGCTCACCACCGGGACAGGGGGCGGGGGAGCAGTACTTC.

This clone was recorded once. The V and J genes are TRBV30 and TRBJ1-1; D remains ambiguous. The V gene's germline CDR1 is GTSNPN and CDR2 SVGIG (reference sequence). V was trimmed by 4 bases and J by 7 bases, leaving 16 bases between them. The CDR3 runs to 13 residues. Here the CDR3 reads CAWTARPNIEAFF. CDR3 in DNA: TGTGCCTGGACTGCTAGGCCGAATATTGAAGCTTTCTTT.

CDR3 sequence reads: CASSHEANEQFF. The CDR3 DNA reads as TGCGCCAGCAGCCACGAAGCGAATGAGCAGTTCTTC. The gene calls are TRBV4-1 and TRBJ2-1; D uncertain. The CDR3 is 12 residues long. Trimming took off 3 bases at V and 7 bases at J, with 7 bases between the two ends. Germline CDR1 and CDR2: MGHRA and YSYEKL.

V and J are TRBV6-5 and TRBJ1-4; D is uncertain. Trimming shortened V by 5 bases and J by 4 bases, and 14 bases separated the two germline ends. CDR1 is MNHEY and CDR2 is SVGAGI in the germline V gene. CDR3 size: 15 residues. The CDR3 sequence: CASSPSNRGNEKLFF. For the CDR3, the DNA is TGTGCCAGCAGTCCCTCCAATCGCGGTAATGAAAAACTGTTTTTT.

This chain connects TRBV2 to TRBJ1-2, with TRBD1 matching 9 bases. This CDR3 has 15 amino acids. The V and J ends lost 3 bases and 2 bases, in that order; junction bases with no gene match: 4. Germline loops: CDR1 SNHLY, CDR2 FYNNEI. The CDR3 sequence: CASSDNDRGNYGYTF. The CDR3 DNA reads as TGTGCCAGCAGTGACAACGACAGGGGGAACTATGGCTACACCTTC.

This chain joins TRBV10-3 and TRBJ1-5; TRBD1 aligns across 10 bases. CDR3 length: 15 amino acids. CDR1 and CDR2 (germline): ENHRY, SYGVKD. The trim removed 4 bases at V and 7 bases at J, leaving 7 bases unmatched. The CDR3 DNA reads as TGTGCCATCAGTGTTATGACAGGGGGCGAGCAGCCCCAGCATTTT. Its translation: CAISVMTGGEQPQHF.

This clone appeared a few times. The chain combines TRBV30 with TRBJ1-4; the match to TRBD1 covers 8 bases. V was clipped by 8 bases and J by 7 bases; unmatched bases: 12. Germline V CDR1 and CDR2: GTSNPN, SVGIG (reference sequence). The CDR3 has 14 amino acids. The CDR3 DNA reads TGTGCCCTGAAAGACGGACAGGGCGTTGAAAAACTGTTTTTT. As protein: CALKDGQGVEKLFF.

This sequence joins TRBV15 and TRBJ1-5; 11 bases align to TRBD1. The CDR3 loop spans 16 amino acids. The J segment lost 5 bases and the V segment lost 0 bases, leaving 3 bases of the junction unmatched. Germline values: CDR1 LNHNV, CDR2 YYDKDF (reference sequence). CDR3 in amino acids: CATSREPGQGDQPQHF. CDR3 in DNA: TGTGCCACCAGCAGAGAACCGGGACAGGGGGATCAGCCCCAGCATTTT. Using reference TRBV15 and TRBJ1-5 for the parts outside the CDR3, the full variable domain is DAMVIQNPRYQVTQFGKPVTLSCSQTLNHNVMYWYQQKSSQAPKLLFHYYDKDFNNEADTPDNFQSRRPNTSFCFLDIRSPGLGDTAMYLCATSREPGQGDQPQHFGDGTRLSIL.

This clone was seen a handful of times. The V and J genes are TRBV23-1 and TRBJ2-2; the match to TRBD2 covers 12 bases. TRBV23-1 is an ORF, and what it does is uncertain. Losses at the gene ends were 0 bases for V and 0 bases for J; bases not matched to a gene: 2. The CDR3 totals 18 residues. In nucleotides, the CDR3 is TGCGCCAGCAGTCAATCGGGGACTAGCGGGCCGAACACCGGGGAGCTGTTTTTT. This gives the protein CASSQSGTSGPNTGELFF.

This chain uses TRBV11-2 with TRBJ2-2; TRBD1 is a possible D gene (6 bases). The germline V and J ends were trimmed by 5 bases and 2 bases, with 9 bases remaining between them. Germline-derived CDR1 and CDR2 are SGHAT and FQNNGV. There are 14 residues in the CDR3. The CDR3 reads CASSLQGNTGELFF. DNA of the CDR3: TGTGCCAGCAGCCTACAGGGTAACACCGGGGAGCTGTTTTTT. The variable domain in full, with the rest retrieved from reference TRBV11-2 and TRBJ2-2, is EAGVAQSPRYKIIEKRQSVAFWCNPISGHATLYWYQQILGQGPKLLIQFQNNGVVDDSQLPKDRFSAERLKGVDSTLKIQPAKLEDSAVYLCASSLQGNTGELFFGEGSRLTVL.

This clone appeared a few times. The genes are TRBV4-1 and TRBJ1-4; TRBD1 matches at 9 bases. The germline CDR1 and CDR2 sequences are MGHRA and YSYEKL. The CDR3 extends over 14 amino acids. V dropped 7 bases and J dropped 8; count of bases not matched to a gene: 8. CDR3 region: CASTPGQGNEKLFF. CDR3 nucleotide sequence: TGCGCCAGCACCCCGGGACAGGGAAACGAAAAACTGTTTTTT.

The V and J genes are TRBV11-2 and TRBJ1-2; 8 bases fit TRBD1. The CDR3 consists of 14 residues. The germline V gene has CDR1 SGHAT and CDR2 FQNNGV. Trimming cost V 2 bases and J 6 bases; bases outside gene matches: 5. For the CDR3, the DNA is TGTGCCAGCAGCTTAAGGTCAGGGGGCGATGGCTACACCTTC. It yields the protein CASSLRSGGDGYTF.

The chain has TRBV5-1 and TRBJ2-1; 9 nucleotides match TRBD2. Looked up from germline, CDR1 is SGHRS and CDR2 is YFSETQ. The junction had 14 bases not matched to a gene; V was cut back by 0 bases and J by 7 bases. CDR3 length equals 18 residues. CDR3 bases: TGCGCCAGCAGCTTGGTAGTAGCGGGAGCCCAAAGGGGTAATGAGCAGTTCTTC. It translates to CASSLVVAGAQRGNEQFF.

This sequence joins TRBV3-1 (or the pseudogene TRBV3-2) and TRBJ2-3; 7 bases match TRBD1. Germline V gene lookup returns CDR1 LGHDT and CDR2 YNNKEL (reference sequence). CDR3 length: 16 residues. V shed 4 bases, J shed 0 bases, and the junction held 7 bases outside the gene matches. As DNA, the CDR3 is TGTGCCAGCAGCCTTGGACAGGTTCCTAGCACAGATACGCAGTATTTT. Protein product: CASSLGQVPSTDTQYF.